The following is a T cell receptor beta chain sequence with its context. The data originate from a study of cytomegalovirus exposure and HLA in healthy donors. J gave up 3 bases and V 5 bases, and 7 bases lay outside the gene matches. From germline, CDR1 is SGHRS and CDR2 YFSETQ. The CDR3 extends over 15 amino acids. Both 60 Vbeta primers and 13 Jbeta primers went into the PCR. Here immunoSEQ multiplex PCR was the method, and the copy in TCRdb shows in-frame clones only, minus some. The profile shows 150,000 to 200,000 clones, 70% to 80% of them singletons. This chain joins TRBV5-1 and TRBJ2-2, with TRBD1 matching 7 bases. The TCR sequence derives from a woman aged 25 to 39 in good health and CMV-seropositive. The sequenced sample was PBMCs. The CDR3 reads CASSRDRLYTGELFF. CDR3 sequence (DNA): TGCGCCAGCAGTCGGGACAGACTATACACCGGGGAGCTGTTTTTT.